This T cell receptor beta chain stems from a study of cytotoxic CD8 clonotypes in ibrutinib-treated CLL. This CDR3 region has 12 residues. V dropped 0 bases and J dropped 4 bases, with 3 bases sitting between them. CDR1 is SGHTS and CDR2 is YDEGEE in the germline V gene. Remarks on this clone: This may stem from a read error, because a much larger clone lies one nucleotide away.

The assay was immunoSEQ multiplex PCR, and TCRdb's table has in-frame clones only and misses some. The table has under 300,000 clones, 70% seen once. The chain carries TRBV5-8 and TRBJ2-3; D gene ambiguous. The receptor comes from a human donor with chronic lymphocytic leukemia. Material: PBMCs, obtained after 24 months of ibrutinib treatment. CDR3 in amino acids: CASSLVADTQYF. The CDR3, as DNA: TGTGCCAGCAGCTTGGTGGCAGATACGCAGTATTTT.